This TCR beta chain was captured by sequencing in a study of blood T cell repertoires in COVID-19. Whole-study context: The origin of the acute and convalescent COVID-19 samples was the United States, Italy and Spain.

With 3 bases removed from V and 10 bases from J, the gap between germline ends came to 9 bases. This CDR3 comprises 11 residues. Looked up from germline, CDR1 is LNHDA and CDR2 is SQIVND (reference sequence). In the original processing: Reference gene primer amplification in the assay estimated nucleated cell counts. The repertoire was sequenced with immunoSEQ multiplex PCR; TCRdb's copy has only in-frame clones and lacks some. V, J and clone size reflect that table, while D and trimming were determined from the DNA. Seen here are around 250,000 clones, 89% observed once, and the top ten hold roughly 4.5%.

The specimen was peripheral blood. This sequence originates from a woman aged 40 to 50 who had recovered from COVID-19. J is TRBJ1-2 and V is TRBV19, with D possibly TRBD1 on 6 matching bases. In DNA form, the CDR3 reads TGTGCCAGTAGTATGGGACAACTCTACACCTTC. It yields the protein CASSMGQLYTF. Full variable domain (rest looked up from reference TRBV19 and TRBJ1-2): DGGITQSPKYLFRKEGQNVTLSCEQNLNHDAMYWYRQDPGQGLRLIYYSQIVNDFQKGDIAEGYSVSREKKESFPLTVTSAQKNPTAFYLCASSMGQLYTFGSGTRLTVV.